This T cell receptor beta chain comes out of a study of blood T cells in healthy people across ages. This clonotype was detected ten times or more. Sample donors were healthy Caucasian individuals that came from Russia, aged roughly 6 to 90. Together with a sample-barcoded 5' primer, a J-beta primer mix was included in a second PCR lasting about 7 to 12 cycles. TCRdb ran MiXCR on the 5' RACE reads and lists one entry per CDR3 protein. The table shows some 1.5 million distinct CDR3 sequences, with 28% occurring only once. There are 18 residues in the CDR3. Germline CDR1 is SGHVS and CDR2 is FNYEAQ. V was shortened by 4 bases and J by 2 bases, with 23 bases between the two germline ends.

The chain recombines TRBV7-6 with TRBJ2-5, with D unresolved. The TCR sequence derives from a woman aged 25 to 45 in good health. The sequencing input was blood. The CDR3 region has the DNA TGTGCCAGCAGCTCACGACCTCAGGATACAAGCCTACAAGAGACCCAGTACTTC. Translation: CASSSRPQDTSLQETQYF.